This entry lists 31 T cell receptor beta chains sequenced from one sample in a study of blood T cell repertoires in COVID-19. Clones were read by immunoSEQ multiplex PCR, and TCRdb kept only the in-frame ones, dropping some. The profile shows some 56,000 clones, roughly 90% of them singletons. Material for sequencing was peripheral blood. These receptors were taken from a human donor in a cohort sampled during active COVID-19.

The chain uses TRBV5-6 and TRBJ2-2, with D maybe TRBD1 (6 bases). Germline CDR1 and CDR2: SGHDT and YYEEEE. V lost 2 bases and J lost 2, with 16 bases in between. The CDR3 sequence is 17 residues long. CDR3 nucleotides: TGTGCCAGCAGCTTAACAGGGTACCTTAAAAACACCGGGGAGCTGTTTTTT. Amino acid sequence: CASSLTGYLKNTGELFF.

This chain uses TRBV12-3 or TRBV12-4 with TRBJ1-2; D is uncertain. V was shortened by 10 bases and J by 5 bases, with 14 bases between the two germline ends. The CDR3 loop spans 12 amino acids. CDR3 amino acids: CAIQDGKYGYTF. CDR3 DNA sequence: TGTGCCATCCAGGACGGGAAGTATGGCTACACCTTC.

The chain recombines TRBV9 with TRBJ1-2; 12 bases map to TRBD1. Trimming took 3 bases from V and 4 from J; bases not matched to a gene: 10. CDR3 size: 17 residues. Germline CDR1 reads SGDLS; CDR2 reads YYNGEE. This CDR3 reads CASSEGTGGEVSYGYTF. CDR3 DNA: TGTGCCAGCAGCGAGGGGACAGGGGGCGAGGTTAGCTATGGCTACACCTTC.

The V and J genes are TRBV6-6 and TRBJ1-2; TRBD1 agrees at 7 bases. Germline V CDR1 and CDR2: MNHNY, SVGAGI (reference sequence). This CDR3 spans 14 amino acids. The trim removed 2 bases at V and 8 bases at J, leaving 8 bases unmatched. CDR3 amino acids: CASSYRKTGSGYTF. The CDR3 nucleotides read TGTGCCAGCAGTTACCGAAAGACAGGGAGCGGCTACACCTTC.

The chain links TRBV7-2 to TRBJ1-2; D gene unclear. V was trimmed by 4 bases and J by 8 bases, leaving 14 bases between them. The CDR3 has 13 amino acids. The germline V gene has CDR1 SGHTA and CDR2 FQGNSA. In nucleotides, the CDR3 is TGTGCCAGCAGCTCCTCTCGAGGGTGGGGCTACACCTTC. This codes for CASSSSRGWGYTF.

CDR3 in DNA: TGTGCCAGCAGTTACTCCTCACAGGGGGCGACCTACGAGCAGTACTTC. As protein: CASSYSSQGATYEQYF. This chain uses TRBV6-5 with TRBJ2-7; 9 bases are shared with TRBD1. This CDR3 is built from 16 residues. Germline values: CDR1 MNHEY, CDR2 SVGAGI. Unmatched junction bases numbered 5, after V lost 0 bases and J lost 2 bases.

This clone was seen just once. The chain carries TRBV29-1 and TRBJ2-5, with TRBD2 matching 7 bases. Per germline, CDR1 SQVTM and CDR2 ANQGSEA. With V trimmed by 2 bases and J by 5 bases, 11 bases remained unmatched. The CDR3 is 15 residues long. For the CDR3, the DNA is TGCAGCGTTGAATGGGCGTTAGGGAGGGGTGAGACCCAGTACTTC. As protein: CSVEWALGRGETQYF.

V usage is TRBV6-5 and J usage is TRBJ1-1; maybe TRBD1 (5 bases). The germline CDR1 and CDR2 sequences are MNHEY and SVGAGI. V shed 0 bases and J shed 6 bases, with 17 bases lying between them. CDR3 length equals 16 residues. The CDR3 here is CASSYSLWQGFSEAFF. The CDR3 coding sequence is TGTGCCAGCAGTTACTCCCTTTGGCAGGGCTTTTCTGAAGCTTTCTTT.

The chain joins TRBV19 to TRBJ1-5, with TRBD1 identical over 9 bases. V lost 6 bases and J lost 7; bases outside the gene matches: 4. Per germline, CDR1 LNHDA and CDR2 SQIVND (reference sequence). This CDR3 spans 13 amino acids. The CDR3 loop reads CASRGQGGQPQHF. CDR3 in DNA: TGTGCCAGTAGGGGACAGGGTGGCCAGCCCCAGCATTTT. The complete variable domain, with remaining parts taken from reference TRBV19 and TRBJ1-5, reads DGGITQSPKYLFRKEGQNVTLSCEQNLNHDAMYWYRQDPGQGLRLIYYSQIVNDFQKGDIAEGYSVSREKKESFPLTVTSAQKNPTAFYLCASRGQGGQPQHFGDGTRLSIL.

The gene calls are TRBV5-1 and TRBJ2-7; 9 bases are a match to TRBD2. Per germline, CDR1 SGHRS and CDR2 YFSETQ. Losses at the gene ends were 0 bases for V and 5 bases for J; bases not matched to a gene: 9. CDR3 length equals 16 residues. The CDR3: CASSLGRGGVAHEQYF. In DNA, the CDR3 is TGCGCCAGCAGCTTGGGACGCGGGGGGGTGGCCCACGAGCAGTACTTC.

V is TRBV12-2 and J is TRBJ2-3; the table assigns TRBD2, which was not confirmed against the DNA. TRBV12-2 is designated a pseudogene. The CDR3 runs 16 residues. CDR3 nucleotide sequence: TGTGCAAGTCGCAGAACGACTAAGGCAAACACAGATACGCAGTATTTT. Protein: CASRRTTKANTDTQYF.

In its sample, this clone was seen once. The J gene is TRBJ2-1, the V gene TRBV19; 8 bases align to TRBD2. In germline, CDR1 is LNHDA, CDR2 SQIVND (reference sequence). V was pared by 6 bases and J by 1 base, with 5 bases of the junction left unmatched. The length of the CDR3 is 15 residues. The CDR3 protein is CASSQTGGSYNEQFF. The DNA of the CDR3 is TGTGCCAGTAGCCAAACGGGGGGGTCCTACAATGAGCAGTTCTTC.

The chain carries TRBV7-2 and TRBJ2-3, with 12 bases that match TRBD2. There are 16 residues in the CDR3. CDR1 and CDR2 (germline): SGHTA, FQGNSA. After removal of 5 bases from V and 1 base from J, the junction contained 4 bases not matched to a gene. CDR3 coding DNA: TGTGCCAGCAGCATCCGACTAGCGGGGGGCACAGATACGCAGTATTTT. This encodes CASSIRLAGGTDTQYF.

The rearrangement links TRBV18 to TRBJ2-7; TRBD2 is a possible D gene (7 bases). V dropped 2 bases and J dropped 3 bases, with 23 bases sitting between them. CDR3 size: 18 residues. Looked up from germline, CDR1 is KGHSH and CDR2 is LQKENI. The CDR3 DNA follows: TGTGCCAGCTCACCAGGGGCCAGGGGAGGGTTCGCTCGCTACGAGCAGTACTTC. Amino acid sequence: CASSPGARGGFARYEQYF.

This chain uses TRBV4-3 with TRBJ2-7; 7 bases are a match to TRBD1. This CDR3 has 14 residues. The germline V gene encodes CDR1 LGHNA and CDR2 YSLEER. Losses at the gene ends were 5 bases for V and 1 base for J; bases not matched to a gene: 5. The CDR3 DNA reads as TGCGCCAGCAGCTCCCGACAGGGTTCCTACGAGCAGTACTTC. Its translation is CASSSRQGSYEQYF.

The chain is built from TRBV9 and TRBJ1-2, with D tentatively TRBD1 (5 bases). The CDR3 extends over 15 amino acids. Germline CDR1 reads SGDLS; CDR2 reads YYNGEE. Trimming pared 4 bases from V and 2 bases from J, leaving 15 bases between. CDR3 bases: TGTGCCAGCAGCCAAAGCCCGACAGAAAACTATGGCTACACCTTC. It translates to CASSQSPTENYGYTF.

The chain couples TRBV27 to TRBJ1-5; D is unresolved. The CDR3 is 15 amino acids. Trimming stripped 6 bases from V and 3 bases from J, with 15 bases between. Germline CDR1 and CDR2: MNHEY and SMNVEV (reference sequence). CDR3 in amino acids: CASSQGGLANQPQHF. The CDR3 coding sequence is TGTGCCAGCAGCCAAGGAGGGCTCGCCAATCAGCCCCAGCATTTT.

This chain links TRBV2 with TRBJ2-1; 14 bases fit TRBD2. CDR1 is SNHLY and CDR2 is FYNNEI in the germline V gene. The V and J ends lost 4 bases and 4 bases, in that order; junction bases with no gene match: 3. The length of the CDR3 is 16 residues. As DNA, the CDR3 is TGTGCCAGCAGTGGACGACTAGCGGGGGGGTACAATGAGCAGTTCTTC. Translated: CASSGRLAGGYNEQFF.

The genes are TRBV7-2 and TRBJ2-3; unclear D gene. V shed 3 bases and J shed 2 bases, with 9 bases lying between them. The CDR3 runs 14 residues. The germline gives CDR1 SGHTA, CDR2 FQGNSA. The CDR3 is CASSFSTATDTQYF. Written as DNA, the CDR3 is TGTGCCAGCAGCTTTTCAACAGCCACAGATACGCAGTATTTT.

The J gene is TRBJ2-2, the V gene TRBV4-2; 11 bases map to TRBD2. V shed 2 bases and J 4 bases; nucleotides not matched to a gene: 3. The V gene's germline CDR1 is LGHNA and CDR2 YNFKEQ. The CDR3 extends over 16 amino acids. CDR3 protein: CASSQTSGGATGELFF. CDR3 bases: TGTGCCAGCAGCCAAACTAGCGGGGGCGCCACCGGGGAGCTGTTTTTT.

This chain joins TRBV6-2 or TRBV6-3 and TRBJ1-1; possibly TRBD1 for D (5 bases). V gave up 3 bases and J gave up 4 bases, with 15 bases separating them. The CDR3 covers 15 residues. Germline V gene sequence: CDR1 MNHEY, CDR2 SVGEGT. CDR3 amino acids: CASSYRGGAGTEAFF. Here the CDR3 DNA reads TGTGCCAGCAGTTATAGGGGAGGGGCCGGCACTGAAGCTTTCTTT.

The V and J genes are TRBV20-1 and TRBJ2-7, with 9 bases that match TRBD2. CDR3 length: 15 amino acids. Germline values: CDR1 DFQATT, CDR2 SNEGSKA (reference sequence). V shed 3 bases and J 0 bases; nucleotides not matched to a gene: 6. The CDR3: CSASRLAASSYEQYF. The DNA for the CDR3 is TGCAGTGCTAGTCGACTAGCGGCAAGCTCCTACGAGCAGTACTTC.

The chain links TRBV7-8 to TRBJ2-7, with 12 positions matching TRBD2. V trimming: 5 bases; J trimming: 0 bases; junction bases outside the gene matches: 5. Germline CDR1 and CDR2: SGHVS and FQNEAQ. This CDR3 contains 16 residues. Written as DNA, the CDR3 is TGTGCCAGCAGCGCCCGGACTAGCGGGGCCTCCTACGAGCAGTACTTC. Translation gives CASSARTSGASYEQYF.

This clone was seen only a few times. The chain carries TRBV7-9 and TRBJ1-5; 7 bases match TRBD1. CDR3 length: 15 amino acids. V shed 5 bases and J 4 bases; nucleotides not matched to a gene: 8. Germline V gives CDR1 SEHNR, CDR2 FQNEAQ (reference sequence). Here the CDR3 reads CASSHQGDGNQPQHF. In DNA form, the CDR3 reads TGTGCCAGCAGCCATCAGGGGGATGGGAATCAGCCCCAGCATTTT.

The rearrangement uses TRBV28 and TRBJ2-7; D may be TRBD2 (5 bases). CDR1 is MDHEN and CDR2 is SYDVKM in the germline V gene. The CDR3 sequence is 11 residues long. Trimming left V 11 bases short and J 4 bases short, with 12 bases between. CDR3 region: CAAEGQYEQYF. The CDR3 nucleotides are TGTGCCGCCGAGGGCCAATACGAGCAGTACTTC. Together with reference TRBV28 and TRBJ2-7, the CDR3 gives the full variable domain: DVKVTQSSRYLVKRTGEKVFLECVQDMDHENMFWYRQDPGLGLRLIYFSYDVKMKEKGDIPEGYSVSREKKERFSLILESASTNQTSMYLCAAEGQYEQYFGPGTRLTVT.

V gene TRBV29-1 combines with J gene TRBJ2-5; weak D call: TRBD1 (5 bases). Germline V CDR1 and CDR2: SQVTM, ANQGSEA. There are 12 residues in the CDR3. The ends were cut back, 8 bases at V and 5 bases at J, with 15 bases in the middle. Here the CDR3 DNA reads TGCAGCACAAACCAGGGTATTGAGACCCAGTACTTC. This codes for CSTNQGIETQYF.

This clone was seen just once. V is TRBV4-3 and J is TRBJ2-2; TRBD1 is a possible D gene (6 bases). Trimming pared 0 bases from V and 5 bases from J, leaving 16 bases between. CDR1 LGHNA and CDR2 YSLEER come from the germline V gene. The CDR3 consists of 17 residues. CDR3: CASSQEFSWGRTGELFF. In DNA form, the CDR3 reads TGCGCCAGCAGCCAAGAATTCAGCTGGGGGCGTACCGGGGAGCTGTTTTTT.

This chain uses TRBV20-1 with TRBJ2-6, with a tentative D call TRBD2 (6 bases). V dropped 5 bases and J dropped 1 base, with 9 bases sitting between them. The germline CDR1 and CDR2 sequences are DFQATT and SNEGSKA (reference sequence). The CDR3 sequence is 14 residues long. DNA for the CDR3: TGCAGTGCTGGTGGGACTTCTGGGGCCAACGTCCTGACTTTC. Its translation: CSAGGTSGANVLTF.

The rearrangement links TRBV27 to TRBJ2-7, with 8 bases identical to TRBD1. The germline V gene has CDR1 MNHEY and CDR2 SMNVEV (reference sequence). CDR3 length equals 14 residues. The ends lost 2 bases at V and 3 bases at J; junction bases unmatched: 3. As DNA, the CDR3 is TGTGCCAGCAGTTTACAGGGGGCGAACTACGAGCAGTACTTC. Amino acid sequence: CASSLQGANYEQYF.

The CDR3 coding sequence is TGTGCCAGCAGCTTATGGACTAGCGGGGGACACAATGAGCAGTTCTTC. Its protein is CASSLWTSGGHNEQFF. The genes are TRBV9 and TRBJ2-1; 13 nucleotides line up with TRBD2. Germline loops: CDR1 SGDLS, CDR2 YYNGEE. The CDR3 loop spans 16 amino acids. J lost 5 bases, V lost 4 bases, and 6 bases had no gene match.

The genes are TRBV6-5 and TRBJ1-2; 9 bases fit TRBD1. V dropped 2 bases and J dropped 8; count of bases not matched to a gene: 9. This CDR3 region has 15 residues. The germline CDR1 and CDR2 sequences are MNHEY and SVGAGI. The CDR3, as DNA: TGTGCCAGCAGTTACGACAGGGGGGGTGGAATGGGCTACACCTTC. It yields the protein CASSYDRGGGMGYTF.